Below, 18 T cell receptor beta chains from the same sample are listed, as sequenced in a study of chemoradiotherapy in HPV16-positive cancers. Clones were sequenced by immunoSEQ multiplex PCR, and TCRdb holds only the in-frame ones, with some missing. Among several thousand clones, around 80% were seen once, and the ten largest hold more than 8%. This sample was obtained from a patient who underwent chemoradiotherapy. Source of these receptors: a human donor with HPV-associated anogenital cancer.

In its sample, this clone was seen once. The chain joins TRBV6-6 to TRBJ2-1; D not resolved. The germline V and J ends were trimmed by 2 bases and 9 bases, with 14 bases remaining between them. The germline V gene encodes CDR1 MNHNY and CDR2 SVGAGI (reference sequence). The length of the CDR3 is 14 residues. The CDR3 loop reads CASSYTKTAGEQFF. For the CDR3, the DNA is TGTGCCAGCAGTTACACGAAAACGGCAGGTGAGCAGTTCTTC.

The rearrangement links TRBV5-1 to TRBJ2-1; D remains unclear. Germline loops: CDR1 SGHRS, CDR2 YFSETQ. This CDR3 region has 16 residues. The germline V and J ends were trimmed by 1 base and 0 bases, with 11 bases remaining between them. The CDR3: CASSLRWESSYNEQFF. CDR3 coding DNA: TGCGCCAGCAGCTTGCGATGGGAATCCTCCTACAATGAGCAGTTCTTC.

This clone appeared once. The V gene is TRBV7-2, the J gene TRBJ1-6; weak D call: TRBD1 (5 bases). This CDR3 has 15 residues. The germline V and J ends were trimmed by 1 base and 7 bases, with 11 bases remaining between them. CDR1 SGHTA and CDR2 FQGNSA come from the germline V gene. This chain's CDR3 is CASSLGLGENSPLHF. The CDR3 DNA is TGTGCCAGCAGCTTAGGGTTAGGGGAGAATTCACCCCTCCACTTT.

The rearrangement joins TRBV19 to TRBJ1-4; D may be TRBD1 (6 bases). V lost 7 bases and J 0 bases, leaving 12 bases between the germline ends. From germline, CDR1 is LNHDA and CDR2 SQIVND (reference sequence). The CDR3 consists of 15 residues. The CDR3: CASNPGTSTNEKLFF. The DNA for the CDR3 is TGTGCCAGTAATCCCGGGACATCAACTAATGAAAAACTGTTTTTT. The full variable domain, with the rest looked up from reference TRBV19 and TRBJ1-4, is DGGITQSPKYLFRKEGQNVTLSCEQNLNHDAMYWYRQDPGQGLRLIYYSQIVNDFQKGDIAEGYSVSREKKESFPLTVTSAQKNPTAFYLCASNPGTSTNEKLFFGSGTQLSVL.

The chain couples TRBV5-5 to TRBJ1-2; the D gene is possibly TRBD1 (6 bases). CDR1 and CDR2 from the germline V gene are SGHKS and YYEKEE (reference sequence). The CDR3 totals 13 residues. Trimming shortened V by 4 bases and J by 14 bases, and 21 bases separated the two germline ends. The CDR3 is CASSHTTQGPRTF. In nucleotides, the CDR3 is TGTGCCAGCAGCCATACTACCCAGGGGCCGCGTACCTTC. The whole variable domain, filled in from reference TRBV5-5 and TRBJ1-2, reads DAGVTQSPTHLIKTRGQQVTLRCSPISGHKSVSWYQQVLGQGPQFIFQYYEKEERGRGNFPDRFSARQFPNYSSELNVNALLLGDSALYLCASSHTTQGPRTFGSGTRLTVV.

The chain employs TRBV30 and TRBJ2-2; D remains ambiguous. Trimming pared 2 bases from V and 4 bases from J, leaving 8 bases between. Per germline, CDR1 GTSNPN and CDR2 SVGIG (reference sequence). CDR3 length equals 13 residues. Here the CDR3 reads CAWSILGTGELFF. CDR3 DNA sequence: TGTGCCTGGAGTATCCTCGGCACCGGGGAGCTGTTTTTT. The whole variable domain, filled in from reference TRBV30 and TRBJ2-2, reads SQTIHQWPATLVQPVGSPLSLECTVEGTSNPNLYWYRQAAGRGLQLLFYSVGIGQISSEVPQNLSASRPQDRQFILSSKKLLLSDSGFYLCAWSILGTGELFFGEGSRLTVL.

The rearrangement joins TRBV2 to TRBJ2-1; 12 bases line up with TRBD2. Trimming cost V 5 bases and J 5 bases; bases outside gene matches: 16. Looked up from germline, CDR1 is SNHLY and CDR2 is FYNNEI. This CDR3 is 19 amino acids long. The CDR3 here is CASSLTQTSGGGKNNEQFF. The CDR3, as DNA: TGTGCCAGCAGTTTGACCCAGACTAGCGGGGGAGGTAAAAACAATGAGCAGTTCTTC.

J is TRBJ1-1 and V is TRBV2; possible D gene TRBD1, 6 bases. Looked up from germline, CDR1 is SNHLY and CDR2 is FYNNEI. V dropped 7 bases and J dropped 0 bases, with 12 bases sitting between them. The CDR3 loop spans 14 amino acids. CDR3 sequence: CASNGGPLNTEAFF. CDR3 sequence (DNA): TGTGCCAGCAATGGGGGGCCCTTGAACACTGAAGCTTTCTTT.

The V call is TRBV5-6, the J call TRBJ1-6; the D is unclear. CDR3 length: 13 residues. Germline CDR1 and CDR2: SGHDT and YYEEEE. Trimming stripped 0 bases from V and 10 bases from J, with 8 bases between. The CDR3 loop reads CASSLGATSPLHF. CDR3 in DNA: TGTGCCAGCAGCTTGGGGGCCACGTCACCCCTCCACTTT.

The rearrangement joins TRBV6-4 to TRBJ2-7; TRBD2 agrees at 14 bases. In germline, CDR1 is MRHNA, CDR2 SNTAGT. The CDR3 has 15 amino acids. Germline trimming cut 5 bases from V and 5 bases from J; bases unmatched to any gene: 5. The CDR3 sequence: CASSPGTSGGHEQYF. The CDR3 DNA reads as TGTGCCAGCAGTCCCGGGACTAGCGGGGGACACGAGCAGTACTTC.

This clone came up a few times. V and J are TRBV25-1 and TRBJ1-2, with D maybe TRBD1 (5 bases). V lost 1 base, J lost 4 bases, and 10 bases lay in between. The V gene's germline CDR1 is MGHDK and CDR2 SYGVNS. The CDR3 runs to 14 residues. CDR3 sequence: CASSESGRVYGYTF. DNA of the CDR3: TGTGCCAGCAGTGAATCCGGCAGGGTCTATGGCTACACCTTC.

CDR3 sequence (DNA): TGTGCCAGCAGCTTTGGGACTCTCTCTGGAAACACCATATATTTT. Translation: CASSFGTLSGNTIYF. V gene TRBV7-3 combines with J gene TRBJ1-3, with D possibly TRBD1 on 5 matching bases. The CDR3 is 15 amino acids. CDR1 is SGHTA and CDR2 is FQGTGA in the germline V gene. V lost 3 bases, J lost 0 bases, and 9 bases lay in between.

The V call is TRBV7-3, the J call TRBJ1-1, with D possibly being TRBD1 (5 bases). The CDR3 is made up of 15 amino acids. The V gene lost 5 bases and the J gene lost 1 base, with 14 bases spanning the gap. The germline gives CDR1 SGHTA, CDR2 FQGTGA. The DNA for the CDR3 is TGTGCCAGCAGCCTCATCGGGACTGGGAACACTGAAGCTTTCTTT. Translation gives CASSLIGTGNTEAFF.

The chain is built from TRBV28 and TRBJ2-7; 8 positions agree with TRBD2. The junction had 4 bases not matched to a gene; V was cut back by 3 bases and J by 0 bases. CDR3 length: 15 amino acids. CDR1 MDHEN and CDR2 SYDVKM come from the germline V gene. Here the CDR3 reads CASSFGGEISYEQYF. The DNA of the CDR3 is TGTGCCAGCAGTTTCGGGGGGGAAATCTCCTACGAGCAGTACTTC. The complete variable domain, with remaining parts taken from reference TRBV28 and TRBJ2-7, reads DVKVTQSSRYLVKRTGEKVFLECVQDMDHENMFWYRQDPGLGLRLIYFSYDVKMKEKGDIPEGYSVSREKKERFSLILESASTNQTSMYLCASSFGGEISYEQYFGPGTRLTVT.

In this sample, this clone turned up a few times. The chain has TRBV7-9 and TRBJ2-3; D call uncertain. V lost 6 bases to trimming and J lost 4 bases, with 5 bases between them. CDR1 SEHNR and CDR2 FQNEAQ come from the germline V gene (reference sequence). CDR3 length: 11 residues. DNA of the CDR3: TGTGCCAGCAGGAAAGCAGATACGCAGTATTTT. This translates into CASRKADTQYF.

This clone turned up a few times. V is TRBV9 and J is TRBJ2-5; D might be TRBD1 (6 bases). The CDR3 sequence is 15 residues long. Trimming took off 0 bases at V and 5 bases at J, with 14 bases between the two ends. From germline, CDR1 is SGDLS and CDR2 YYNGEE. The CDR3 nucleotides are TGTGCCAGCAGCGTAGGAGGACAGATGGGGGAGACCCAGTACTTC. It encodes CASSVGGQMGETQYF.

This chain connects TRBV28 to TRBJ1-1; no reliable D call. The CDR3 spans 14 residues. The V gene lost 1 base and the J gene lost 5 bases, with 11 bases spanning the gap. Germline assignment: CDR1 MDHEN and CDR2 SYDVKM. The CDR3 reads CASSLYRGKTEAFF. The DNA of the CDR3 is TGTGCCAGCAGTTTATACCGGGGAAAAACTGAAGCTTTCTTT.

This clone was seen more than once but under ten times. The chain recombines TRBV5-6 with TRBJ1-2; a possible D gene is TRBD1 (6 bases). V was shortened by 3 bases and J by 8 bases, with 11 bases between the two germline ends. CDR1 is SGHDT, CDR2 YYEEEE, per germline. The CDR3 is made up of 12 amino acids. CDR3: CASSSYGGGYTF. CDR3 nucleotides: TGTGCCAGCAGCTCCTACGGGGGCGGCTACACCTTC.